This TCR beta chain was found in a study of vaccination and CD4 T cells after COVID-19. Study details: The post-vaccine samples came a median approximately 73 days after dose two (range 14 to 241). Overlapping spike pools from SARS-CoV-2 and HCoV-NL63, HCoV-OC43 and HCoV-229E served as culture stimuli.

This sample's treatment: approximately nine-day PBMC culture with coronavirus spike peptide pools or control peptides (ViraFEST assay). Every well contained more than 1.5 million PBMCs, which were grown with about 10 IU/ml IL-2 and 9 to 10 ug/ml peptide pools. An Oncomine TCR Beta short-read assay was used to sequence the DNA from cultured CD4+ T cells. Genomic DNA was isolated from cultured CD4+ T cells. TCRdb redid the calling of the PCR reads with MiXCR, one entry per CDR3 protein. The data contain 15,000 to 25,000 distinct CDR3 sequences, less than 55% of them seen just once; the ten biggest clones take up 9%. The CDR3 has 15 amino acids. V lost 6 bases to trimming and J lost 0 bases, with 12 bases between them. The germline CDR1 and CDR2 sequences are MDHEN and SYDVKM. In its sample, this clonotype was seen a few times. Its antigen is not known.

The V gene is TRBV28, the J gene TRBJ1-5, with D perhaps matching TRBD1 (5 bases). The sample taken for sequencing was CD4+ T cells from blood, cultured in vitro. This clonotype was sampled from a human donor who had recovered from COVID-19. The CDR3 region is CASSSPRVSNQPQHF. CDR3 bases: TGTGCCAGCAGCTCTCCCAGGGTTAGCAATCAGCCCCAGCATTTT. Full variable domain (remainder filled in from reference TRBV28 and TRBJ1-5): DVKVTQSSRYLVKRTGEKVFLECVQDMDHENMFWYRQDPGLGLRLIYFSYDVKMKEKGDIPEGYSVSREKKERFSLILESASTNQTSMYLCASSSPRVSNQPQHFGDGTRLSIL.